The source of this TCR beta chain is a study of T-cell reconstitution after alpha-beta-depleted transplantation in children. Whole-study results and caveats: Newly produced T cells mostly provided counts and TCRbeta diversity after one year, as hyperexpanded clones declined. Several hundred rapidly expanded clones from non-depleted graft cells reportedly supplied alpha-beta T cells about two months post-transplant.

The CDR3 covers 13 residues. Trimming cost V 6 bases and J 3 bases, with 12 bases left between them. Germline V CDR1 and CDR2: MDHEN, SYDVKM. For TCRbeta, the library was prepared with unique molecular identifiers. In TCRdb, the PCR reads were re-called with MiXCR into one record per CDR3 protein. The data contain about 100,000 distinct CDR3 sequences, around 7.8% of them singletons. This clonotype was recorded many times. Antigen: not known. The sequence was obtained from a boy aged 2 to 10 with acute lymphoblastic leukemia, due to receive a stem cell transplant. Material: PBMCs, obtained before TCRalphabeta/CD19-depleted stem cell transplant. This sequence joins TRBV28 and TRBJ2-7, with a possible D match to TRBD1 (6 bases). The CDR3 nucleotides read TGTGCCAGCAGATCCGGACAGTTCTACGAGCAGTACTTC. This encodes CASRSGQFYEQYF.